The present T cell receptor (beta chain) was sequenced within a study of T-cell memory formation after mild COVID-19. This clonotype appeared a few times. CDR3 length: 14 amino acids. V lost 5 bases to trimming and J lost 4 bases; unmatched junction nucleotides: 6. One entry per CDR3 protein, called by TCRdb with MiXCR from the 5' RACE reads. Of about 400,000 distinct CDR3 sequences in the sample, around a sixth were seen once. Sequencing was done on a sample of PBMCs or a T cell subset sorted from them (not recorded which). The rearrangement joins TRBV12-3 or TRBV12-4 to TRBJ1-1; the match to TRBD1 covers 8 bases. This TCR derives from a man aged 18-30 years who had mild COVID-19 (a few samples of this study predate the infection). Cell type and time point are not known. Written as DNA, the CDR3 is TGTGCCAGCAGTAGGACAGGGAGGGTCACTGAAGCTTTCTTT. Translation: CASSRTGRVTEAFF.